These 4 T cell receptor beta chains were all obtained from the same sample, sequenced in a study of identical twins. TCRdb processed the 5' RACE reads anew with MiXCR; each CDR3 protein has one entry. The sample contains 700,000 or so distinct CDR3 sequences, over 8.5% of which appear only once. These data are also associated with another study on yellow fever vaccine responses in identical twins.

Sequenced material: PBMCs. These receptors all come from a woman between 18 and 30 years old in good health.

Only a few counts were recorded for this clonotype. The J gene is TRBJ2-2, the V gene TRBV27; possibly TRBD2 for D (6 bases). The V gene's germline CDR1 is MNHEY and CDR2 SMNVEV (reference sequence). Trimming removed 6 bases from V and 6 bases from J, with 14 bases in between. The CDR3 extends over 14 amino acids. CDR3 nucleotides: TGTGCCAGCAGCAGTTCTAGCGCGGCCGGGGAGCTGTTTTTT. Translated, it gives CASSSSSAAGELFF.

This clonotype was seen repeatedly, ten times or more. V usage is TRBV29-1 and J usage is TRBJ2-1; 11 bases fit TRBD2. The CDR3 is 16 amino acids. Germline V gene sequence: CDR1 SQVTM, CDR2 ANQGSEA. J was trimmed by 4 bases and V by 4 bases; bases with no gene match: 9. The CDR3 nucleotides read TGCAGCGTTGCCTCCTACCGGACTAGCGGGTACAATGAGCAGTTCTTC. This encodes CSVASYRTSGYNEQFF.

Points on this clonotype: The junction differs from germline at one of its ends, possibly a read error. The chain combines TRBV7-9 with TRBJ2-7; 7 bases agree with TRBD2. The CDR3 contains 13 residues. Germline V CDR1 and CDR2: SEHNR, FQNEAQ (reference sequence). The CDR3 sequence: CASSLAEGSEQYF. CDR3 bases: TGTGCCAGCAGCCTAGCGGAGGGGTCCGAGCAGTACTTC. Drawing the rest from reference TRBV7-9 and TRBJ2-7, the complete variable domain is DTGVSQNPRHKITKRGQNVTFRCDPISEHNRLYWYRQTLGQGPEFLTYFQNEAQLEKSRLLSDRFSAERPKGSFSTLEIQRTEQGDSAMYLCASSLAEGSEQYFGPGTRLTVT.

This clonotype was seen at least ten times. The chain carries TRBV11-2 and TRBJ2-1; D gene uncertain. Trimming cost V 0 bases and J 7 bases, with 7 bases left between them. CDR1 SGHAT and CDR2 FQNNGV come from the germline V gene. The CDR3 has 13 residues. For the CDR3, the DNA is TGTGCCAGCAGCTTAGATGGGTTGAATGAGCAGTTCTTC. This codes for CASSLDGLNEQFF.